Presented here are 2 T cell receptor beta chains from one specimen sequenced in a study of blood T cell repertoires in COVID-19. Some clones are missing from TCRdb's copy, which holds only in-frame ones; the method was immunoSEQ multiplex PCR. The sample includes 90,000 to 110,000 clones, around 84% of them seen just once. What was sequenced was peripheral blood. Receptor source: a woman aged 80 or over with active or convalescent COVID-19.

Remarks on this clone: This same CDR3 is encoded by further DNA sequences in the sample. The chain couples TRBV5-1 to TRBJ2-7, with 7 bases that match TRBD1. Germline V gene lookup returns CDR1 SGHRS and CDR2 YFSETQ. The CDR3 is 13 residues long. Germline trimming cut 3 bases from V and 2 bases from J; bases unmatched to any gene: 2. The CDR3 DNA is TGCGCCAGCAGCTCCGGGACAGCCTACGAGCAGTACTTC. Translating gives CASSSGTAYEQYF.

This clone was counted a single time. The rearrangement links TRBV3-1 (or the pseudogene TRBV3-2) to TRBJ1-2, with D perhaps TRBD1 (5 bases). V lost 3 bases and J lost 9, with 11 bases in between. This CDR3 spans 12 amino acids. Germline V gene sequence: CDR1 LGHDT, CDR2 YNNKEL (reference sequence). CDR3 nucleotides: TGTGCCAGCAGCCAGTCGGGGGTTCGCTACACCTTC. Residues: CASSQSGVRYTF.